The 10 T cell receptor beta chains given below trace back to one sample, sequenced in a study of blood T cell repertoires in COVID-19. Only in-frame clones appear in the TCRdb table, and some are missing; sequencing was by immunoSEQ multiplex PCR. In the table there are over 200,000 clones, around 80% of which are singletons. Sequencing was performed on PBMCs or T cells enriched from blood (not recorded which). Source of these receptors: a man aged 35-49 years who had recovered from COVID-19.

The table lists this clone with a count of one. The CDR3, as DNA: TGCAGCGGGGGGACTAGGAGTACCGGGGAGCTGTTTTTT. Translation: CSGGTRSTGELFF. This chain joins TRBV29-1 and TRBJ2-2, with 8 bases that match TRBD2. Trimming at V came to 7 bases and at J to 5 bases, leaving 6 bases not matched to a gene. CDR3 length equals 13 residues. CDR1 is SQVTM and CDR2 is ANQGSEA in the germline V gene.

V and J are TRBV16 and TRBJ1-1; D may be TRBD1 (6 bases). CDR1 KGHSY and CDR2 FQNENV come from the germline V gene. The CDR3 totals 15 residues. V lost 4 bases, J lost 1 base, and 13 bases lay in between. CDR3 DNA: TGTGCCAGCAGCCCCCAAGGGGGTAAGAACACTGAAGCTTTCTTT. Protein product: CASSPQGGKNTEAFF.

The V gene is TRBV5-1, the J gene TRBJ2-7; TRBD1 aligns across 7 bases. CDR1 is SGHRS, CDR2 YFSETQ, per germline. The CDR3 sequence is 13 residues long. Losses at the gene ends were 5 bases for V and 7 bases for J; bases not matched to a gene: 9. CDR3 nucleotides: TGCGCCAGCAGGTTTGACAGGGTCCAAGAGCAGTACTTC. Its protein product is CASRFDRVQEQYF. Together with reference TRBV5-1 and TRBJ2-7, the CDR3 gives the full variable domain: KAGVTQTPRYLIKTRGQQVTLSCSPISGHRSVSWYQQTPGQGLQFLFEYFSETQRNKGNFPGRFSGRQFSNSRSEMNVSTLELGDSALYLCASRFDRVQEQYFGPGTRLTVT.

For the CDR3, the DNA is TGTGCCAGCAGCCCGGGGGGGACAGGGGGCAGAGAAACTGAAGCTTTCTTT. This translates into CASSPGGTGGRETEAFF. V and J are TRBV5-4 and TRBJ1-1; the match to TRBD1 covers 12 bases. The germline V gene encodes CDR1 SGHNT and CDR2 YYREEE (reference sequence). The CDR3 is 17 amino acids. J was trimmed by 5 bases and V by 4 bases; bases with no gene match: 12.

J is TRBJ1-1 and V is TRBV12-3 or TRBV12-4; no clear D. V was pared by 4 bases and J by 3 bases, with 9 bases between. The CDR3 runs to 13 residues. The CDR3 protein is CASSSGRHTEAFF. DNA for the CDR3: TGTGCCAGCAGTTCCGGGAGACACACTGAAGCTTTCTTT.

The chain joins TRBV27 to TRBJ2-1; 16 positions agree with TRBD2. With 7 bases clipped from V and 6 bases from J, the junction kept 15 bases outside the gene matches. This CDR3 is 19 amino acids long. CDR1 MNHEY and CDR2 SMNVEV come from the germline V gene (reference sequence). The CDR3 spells CASTLGTSGRAGVGNEQFF. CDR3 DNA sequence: TGTGCCAGCACCCTTGGGACTAGCGGGAGGGCCGGGGTTGGCAATGAGCAGTTCTTC.

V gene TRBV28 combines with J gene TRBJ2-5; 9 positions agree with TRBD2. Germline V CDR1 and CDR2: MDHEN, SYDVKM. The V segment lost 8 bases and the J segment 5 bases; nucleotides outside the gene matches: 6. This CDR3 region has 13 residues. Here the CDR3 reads CASQTSGPETQYF. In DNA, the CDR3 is TGTGCCAGCCAAACTAGCGGGCCTGAGACCCAGTACTTC.

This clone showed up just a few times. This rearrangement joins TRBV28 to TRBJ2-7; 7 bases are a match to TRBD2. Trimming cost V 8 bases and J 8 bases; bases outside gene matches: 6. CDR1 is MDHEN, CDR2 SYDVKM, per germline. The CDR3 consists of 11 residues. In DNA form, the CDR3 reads TGTGCCAGCCTCCGGGAGGAGCAGCAGTACTTC. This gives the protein CASLREEQQYF.

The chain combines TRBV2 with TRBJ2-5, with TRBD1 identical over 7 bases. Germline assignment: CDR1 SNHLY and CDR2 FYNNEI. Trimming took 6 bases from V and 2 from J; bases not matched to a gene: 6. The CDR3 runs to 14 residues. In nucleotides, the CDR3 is TGTGCCAGCAGACTCCTGGGACAGCAAGAGACCCAGTACTTC. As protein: CASRLLGQQETQYF.

The CDR3 reads CASSTQGASVTEAFF. The CDR3 DNA follows: TGTGCCAGCAGTACCCAGGGGGCCTCGGTCACTGAAGCTTTCTTT. The chain employs TRBV2 and TRBJ1-1; 8 positions agree with TRBD1. Trimming at V came to 5 bases and at J to 4 bases, leaving 9 bases not matched to a gene. Looked up from germline, CDR1 is SNHLY and CDR2 is FYNNEI. The CDR3 length is 15 residues. The full variable domain, rest sourced from reference TRBV2 and TRBJ1-1, is EPEVTQTPSHQVTQMGQEVILRCVPISNHLYFYWYRQILGQKVEFLVSFYNNEISEKSEIFDDQFSVERPDGSNFTLKIRSTKLEDSAMYFCASSTQGASVTEAFFGQGTRLTVV.